This entry lists 6 T cell receptor beta chains sequenced from one sample in a study of blood T cell repertoires in COVID-19. Clones were read by immunoSEQ multiplex PCR, and TCRdb kept only the in-frame ones, dropping some. This sample yields 150,000 to 200,000 clones, of which around nine tenths are seen a single time; just under 0.9% belongs to the top ten. Sequenced material: peripheral blood. All receptors come from a woman in her late teens or twenties who had recovered from COVID-19.

The chain couples TRBV5-4 to TRBJ2-3; 9 bases are a match to TRBD2. Losses at the gene ends were 0 bases for V and 5 bases for J; bases not matched to a gene: 4. Germline V gene lookup returns CDR1 SGHNT and CDR2 YYREEE (reference sequence). The CDR3 totals 15 residues. In nucleotides, the CDR3 is TGTGCCAGCAGCTTGGTGGGCGGGGGGGTAGATACGCAGTATTTT. Translating gives CASSLVGGGVDTQYF.

This chain connects TRBV2 to TRBJ2-5, with D possibly matching TRBD2 (5 bases). Germline CDR1 reads SNHLY; CDR2 reads FYNNEI. The CDR3 sequence is 11 residues long. V dropped 3 bases and J dropped 9 bases, with 8 bases sitting between them. Written as DNA, the CDR3 is TGTGCCAGCAGTGAGAGGGCGGCCCAGTACTTC. The encoded protein is CASSERAAQYF.

Worth noting for this clone: Sequence at one end of the junction differs from germline and may be a read error. CDR3 sequence: CASSQHPRLADNEQFF. The CDR3 nucleotides are TGTGCTAGCAGCCAACACCCGCGGCTAGCGGACAATGAGCAGTTCTTC. The chain links TRBV7-7 to TRBJ2-1; TRBD2 matches at 7 bases. CDR1 and CDR2 from the germline V gene are SSHAT and FNYEAQ (reference sequence). The CDR3 sequence is 16 residues long.

V usage is TRBV3-1 (or the pseudogene TRBV3-2) and J usage is TRBJ2-7; 10 nucleotides agree with TRBD2. V gave up 3 bases and J gave up 6 bases; unmatched junction bases: 2. The germline CDR1 and CDR2 sequences are LGHDT and YNNKEL (reference sequence). The length of the CDR3 is 13 residues. As DNA, the CDR3 is TGTGCCAGCAGCCATCTAGCGGGGGTCGAGCAGTACTTC. Translated: CASSHLAGVEQYF.

Concerning this clone itself: Mismatch with germline at one junction end may stem from a read error. The chain joins TRBV14 to TRBJ1-6; D is unclear. The CDR3 contains 14 residues. Germline V gene sequence: CDR1 SGHDN, CDR2 FVKESK. CDR3 sequence (DNA): TGTGCCAGCGGCCATTTGCGGAATAATTCACCCCTCCACTTT. It translates to CASGHLRNNSPLHF. Combining the CDR3 with reference TRBV14 and TRBJ1-6 gives the whole variable domain EAGVTQFPSHSVIEKGQTVTLRCDPISGHDNLYWYRRVMGKEIKFLLHFVKESKQDESGMPNNRFLAERTGGTYSTLKVQPAELEDSGVYFCASGHLRNNSPLHFGNGTRLTVT.

V is TRBV29-1 and J is TRBJ2-3, with TRBD2 identical over 16 bases. This CDR3 is built from 17 residues. Germline V gene lookup returns CDR1 SQVTM and CDR2 ANQGSEA. The junction had 9 bases not matched to a gene; V was cut back by 7 bases and J by 2 bases. The CDR3 coding sequence is TGCAGCGAGACGTCAGGGACTAGCGGGGGGGCCACAGATACGCAGTATTTT. Translation: CSETSGTSGGATDTQYF.